The present TCR beta chain was sequenced within a study of beta chain features in type 1 diabetes. Points from the study as a whole: At VDJ recombination sites, type 1 diabetes patients had fewer insertions and more deleted nucleotides.

The sequenced template was cDNA made from the entire isolated RNA. Generated by immunoSEQ multiplex PCR, the TCRdb table keeps only in-frame clones and is missing some. Of under 300,000 clones listed, 25% to 30% are singletons. Comments on this clone: Its specificity is unknown.

Germline V gives CDR1 KGHSH, CDR2 LQKENI. The CDR3 is made up of 15 amino acids. Trimming removed 6 bases from V and 4 bases from J, with 19 bases in between. The sample was central memory CD4+ T cells from blood. This chain joins TRBV18 and TRBJ2-7, with D uncertain. The sequence was obtained from a man aged 30-40 years in good health. The CDR3 DNA reads as TGTGCCAGCTCGGCCTCCCAAGGGTTGGGATACGAGCAGTACTTC. It specifies CASSASQGLGYEQYF.